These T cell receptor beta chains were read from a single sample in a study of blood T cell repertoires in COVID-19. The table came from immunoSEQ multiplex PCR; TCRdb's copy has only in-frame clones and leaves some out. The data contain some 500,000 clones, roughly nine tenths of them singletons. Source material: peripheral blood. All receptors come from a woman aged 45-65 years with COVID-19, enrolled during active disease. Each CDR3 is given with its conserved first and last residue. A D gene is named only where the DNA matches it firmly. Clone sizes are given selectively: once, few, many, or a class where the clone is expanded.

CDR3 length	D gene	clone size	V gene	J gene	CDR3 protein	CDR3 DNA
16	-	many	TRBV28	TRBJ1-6	CASSSRGSGMDSPLHF	TGTGCCAGCAGTTCGAGAGGAAGCGGGATGGATTCACCCCTCCACTTT
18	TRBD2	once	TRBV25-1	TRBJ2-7	CASSGGGTVLIFSYEQYF	TGTGCCAGCAGTGGGGGAGGGACCGTCCTCATCTTTTCCTACGAGCAGTACTTC
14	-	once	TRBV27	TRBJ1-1	CASRAGAENTEAFF	TGTGCCAGCAGAGCGGGGGCAGAGAACACTGAAGCTTTCTTT
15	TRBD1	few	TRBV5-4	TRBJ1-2	CASRQGTEANYGYTF	TGTGCCAGCAGACAGGGGACGGAAGCTAACTATGGCTACACCTTC
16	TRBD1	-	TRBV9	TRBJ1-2	CASSVALDRGDYGYTF	TGTGCCAGCAGCGTAGCCCTAGACAGGGGAGACTATGGCTACACCTTC
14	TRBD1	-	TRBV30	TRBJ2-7	CAWTRTGGIFEQYF	TGTGCCTGGACTCGGACAGGGGGCATTTTCGAGCAGTACTTC
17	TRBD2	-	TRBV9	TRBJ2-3	CASSVGPYSGERHTQYF	TGTGCCAGCAGCGTGGGCCCATACAGCGGGGAGCGACATACGCAGTATTTT
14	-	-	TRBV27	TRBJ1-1	CASSLSGARTEAFF	TGTGCCAGCAGTTTATCGGGTGCGAGGACTGAAGCTTTCTTT
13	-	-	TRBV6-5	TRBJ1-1	CASSYGGSAEAFF	TGTGCCAGCAGTTACGGGGGGTCGGCTGAAGCTTTCTTT
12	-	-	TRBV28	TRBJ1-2	CASSREFYGYTF	TGTGCCAGCAGTAGGGAGTTCTATGGCTACACCTTC
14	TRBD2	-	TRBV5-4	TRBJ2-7	CASSPGTSLYEQYF	TGTGCCAGCAGCCCCGGGACTAGCCTCTACGAGCAGTACTTC
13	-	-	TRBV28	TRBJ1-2	CASSYSGHGGYTF	TGTGCCAGCAGTTACTCGGGACACGGCGGCTACACCTTC
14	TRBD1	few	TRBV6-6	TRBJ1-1	CASRATGRIPEAFF	TGTGCCAGCAGGGCGACAGGGAGGATACCTGAAGCTTTCTTT
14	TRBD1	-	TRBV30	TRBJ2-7	CAWSLPGGLREQYF	TGTGCCTGGAGTCTTCCAGGGGGCTTAAGGGAGCAGTACTTC
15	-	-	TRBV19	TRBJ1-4	CASSFAVATNEKLFF	TGTGCCAGTAGTTTCGCGGTCGCAACTAATGAAAAACTGTTTTTT
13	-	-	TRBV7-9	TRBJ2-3	CASSSLGSDTQYF	TGTGCCAGCAGCTCCCTCGGGTCAGATACGCAGTATTTT
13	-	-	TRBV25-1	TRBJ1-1	CASSVGTKTEAFF	TGTGCCAGCAGTGTGGGGACTAAGACTGAAGCTTTCTTT
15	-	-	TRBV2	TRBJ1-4	CASSRPTELGEKLFF	TGTGCCAGCAGTCGCCCGACTGAACTGGGTGAAAAACTGTTTTTT
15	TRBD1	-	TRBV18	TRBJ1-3	CASAPGQGIGNTIYF	TGTGCCAGCGCACCGGGACAGGGCATCGGAAACACCATATATTTT
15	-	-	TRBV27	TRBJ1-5	CASSSVYPLNQPQHF	TGTGCCAGCAGCTCTGTATATCCACTGAATCAGCCCCAGCATTTT